This TCR beta chain originates from a study of blood T cell repertoires in COVID-19. About the research overall: Whether acute or convalescent, the COVID-19 samples came from the United States, Italy and Spain. T cells, B-cell-depleted T cells, or PBMCs provided the cDNA or gDNA that served as material.

Deletions cut 1 base from V and 2 bases from J, with 7 bases between. CDR1 and CDR2 (germline): LGHNA, YNFKEQ. There are 14 residues in the CDR3. The repertoire was sequenced with immunoSEQ multiplex PCR; TCRdb's copy has only in-frame clones and lacks some. The sample consists of around 64,000 clones, over 70% of them appearing once. V is TRBV4-2 and J is TRBJ2-3, with a tentative D call TRBD2 (5 bases). Source material: peripheral blood. The origin of this receptor is a man in his fifties or sixties with active COVID-19. The CDR3 DNA follows: TGTGCCAGCAGCCAAGGGACTTTCACAGATACGCAGTATTTT. This gives the protein CASSQGTFTDTQYF.